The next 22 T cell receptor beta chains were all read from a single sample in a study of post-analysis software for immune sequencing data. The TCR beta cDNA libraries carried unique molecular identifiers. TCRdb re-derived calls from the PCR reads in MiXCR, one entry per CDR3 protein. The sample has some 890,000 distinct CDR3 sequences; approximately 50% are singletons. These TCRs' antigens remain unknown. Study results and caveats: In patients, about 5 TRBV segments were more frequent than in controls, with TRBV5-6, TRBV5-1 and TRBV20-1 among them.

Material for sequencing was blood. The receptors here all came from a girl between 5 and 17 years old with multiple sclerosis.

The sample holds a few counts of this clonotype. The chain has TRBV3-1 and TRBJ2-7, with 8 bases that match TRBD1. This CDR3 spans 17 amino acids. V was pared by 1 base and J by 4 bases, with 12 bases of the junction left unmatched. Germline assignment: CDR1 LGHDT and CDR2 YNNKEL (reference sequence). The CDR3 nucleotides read TGTGCCAGCAGCCAAGGGGACAGGTCTGGAAGTTCATACGAGCAGTACTTC. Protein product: CASSQGDRSGSSYEQYF.

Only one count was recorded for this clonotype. The chain's CDR3 is CASSQRVGLPDPYNEQFF. CDR3 DNA: TGTGCCAGCAGCCAAAGGGTGGGACTCCCGGACCCCTACAATGAGCAGTTCTTC. This chain uses TRBV7-3 with TRBJ2-1, with a weak D call TRBD2 (6 bases). From germline, CDR1 is SGHTA and CDR2 FQGTGA. Deletions cut 5 bases from V and 2 bases from J, with 22 bases between. This CDR3 has 18 residues.

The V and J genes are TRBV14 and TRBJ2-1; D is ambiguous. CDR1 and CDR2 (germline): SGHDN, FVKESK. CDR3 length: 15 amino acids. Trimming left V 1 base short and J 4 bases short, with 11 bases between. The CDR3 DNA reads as TGTGCCAGCAGCCAAGGGTCGACACATTACAATGAGCAGTTCTTC. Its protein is CASSQGSTHYNEQFF.

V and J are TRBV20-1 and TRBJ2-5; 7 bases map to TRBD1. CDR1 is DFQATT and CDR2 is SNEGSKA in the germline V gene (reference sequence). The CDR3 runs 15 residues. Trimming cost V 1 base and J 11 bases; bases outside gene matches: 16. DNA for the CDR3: TGCAGTGCTAGAGGGTCGGGACAGACCTACAATGAGCAGTACTTC. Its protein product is CSARGSGQTYNEQYF.

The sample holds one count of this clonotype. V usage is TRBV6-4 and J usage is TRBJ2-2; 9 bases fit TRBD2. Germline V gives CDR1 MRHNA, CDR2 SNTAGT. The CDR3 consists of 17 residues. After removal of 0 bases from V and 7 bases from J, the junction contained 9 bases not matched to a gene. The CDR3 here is CASSDSPLAGRDGELFF. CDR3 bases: TGTGCCAGCAGTGACTCTCCCCTAGCGGGAAGGGACGGGGAGCTGTTTTTT.

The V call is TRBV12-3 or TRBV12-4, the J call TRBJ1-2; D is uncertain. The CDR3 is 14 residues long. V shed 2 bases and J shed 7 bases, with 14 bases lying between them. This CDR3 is CASSLSSGSPGYTF. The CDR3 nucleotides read TGTGCCAGCAGTTTAAGCTCCGGCAGTCCTGGCTACACCTTC.

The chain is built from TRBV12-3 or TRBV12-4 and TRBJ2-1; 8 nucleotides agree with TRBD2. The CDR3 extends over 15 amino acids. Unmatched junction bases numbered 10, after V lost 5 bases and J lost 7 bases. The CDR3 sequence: CASSTPGTSSNEQFF. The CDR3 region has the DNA TGTGCCAGCAGTACCCCCGGGACTAGTTCGAATGAGCAGTTCTTC.

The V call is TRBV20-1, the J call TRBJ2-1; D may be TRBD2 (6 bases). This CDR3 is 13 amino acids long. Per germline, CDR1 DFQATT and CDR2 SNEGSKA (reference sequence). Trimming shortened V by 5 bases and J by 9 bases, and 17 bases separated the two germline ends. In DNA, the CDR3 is TGCAGTGCTCACCGGGACTCGAGGGGTGAGCAGTTCTTC. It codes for CSAHRDSRGEQFF.

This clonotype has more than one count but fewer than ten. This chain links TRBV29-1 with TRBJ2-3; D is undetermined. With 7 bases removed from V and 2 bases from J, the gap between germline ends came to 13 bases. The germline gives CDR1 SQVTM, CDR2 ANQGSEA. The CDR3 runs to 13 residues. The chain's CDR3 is CSGRGRHTDTQYF. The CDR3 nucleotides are TGCAGCGGCCGTGGCAGACACACAGATACGCAGTATTTT.

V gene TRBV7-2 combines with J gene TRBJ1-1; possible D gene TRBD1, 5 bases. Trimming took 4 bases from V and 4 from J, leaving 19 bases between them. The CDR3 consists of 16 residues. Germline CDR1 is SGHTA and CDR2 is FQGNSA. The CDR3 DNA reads TGTGCCAGCAGCTCCGGGACCCTTCGGACGGGCACTGAAGCTTTCTTT. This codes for CASSSGTLRTGTEAFF. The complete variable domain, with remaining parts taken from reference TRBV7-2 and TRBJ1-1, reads GAGVSQSPSNKVTEKGKDVELRCDPISGHTALYWYRQSLGQGLEFLIYFQGNSAPDKSGLPSDRFSAERTGGSVSTLTIQRTQQEDSAVYLCASSSGTLRTGTEAFFGQGTRLTVV.

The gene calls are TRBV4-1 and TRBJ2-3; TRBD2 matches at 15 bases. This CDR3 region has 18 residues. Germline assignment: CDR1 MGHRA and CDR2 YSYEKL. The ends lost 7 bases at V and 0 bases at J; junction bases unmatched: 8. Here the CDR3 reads CASNGLAGGPASTDTQYF. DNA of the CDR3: TGCGCCAGCAACGGACTAGCGGGGGGGCCAGCTAGCACAGATACGCAGTATTTT.

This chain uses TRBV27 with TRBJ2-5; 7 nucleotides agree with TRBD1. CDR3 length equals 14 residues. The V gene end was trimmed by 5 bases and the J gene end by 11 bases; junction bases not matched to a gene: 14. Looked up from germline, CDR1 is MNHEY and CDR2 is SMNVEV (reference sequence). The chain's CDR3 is CASSQTGPLDEQYF. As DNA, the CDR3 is TGTGCCAGCAGTCAGACAGGGCCTCTGGATGAGCAGTACTTC.

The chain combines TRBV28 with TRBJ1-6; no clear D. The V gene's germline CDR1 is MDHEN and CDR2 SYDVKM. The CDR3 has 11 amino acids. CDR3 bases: TGTGCTGTGACTGATAATTCACCCCTCCACTTT. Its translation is CAVTDNSPLHF.

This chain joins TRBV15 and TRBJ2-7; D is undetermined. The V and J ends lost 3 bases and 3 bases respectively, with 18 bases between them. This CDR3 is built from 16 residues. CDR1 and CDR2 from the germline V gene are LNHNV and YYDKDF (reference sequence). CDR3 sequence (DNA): TGTGCCACCAGCAGTCCGACGACCAGCGCGTTCTACGAGCAGTACTTC. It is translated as CATSSPTTSAFYEQYF.

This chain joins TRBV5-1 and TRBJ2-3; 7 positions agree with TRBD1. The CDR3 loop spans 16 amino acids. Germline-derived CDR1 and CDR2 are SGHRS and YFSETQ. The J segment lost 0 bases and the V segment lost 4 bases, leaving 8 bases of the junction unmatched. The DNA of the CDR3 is TGCGCCAGCAGCCCACGACAGGGCTCGAGCACAGATACGCAGTATTTT. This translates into CASSPRQGSSTDTQYF.

The CDR3 is CSASHGGVIDTQYF. The CDR3 DNA sequence: TGCAGTGCTAGTCACGGGGGGGTTATTGATACGCAGTATTTT. V gene TRBV20-1 combines with J gene TRBJ2-3; 8 bases are a match to TRBD2. Germline lookup yields CDR1 DFQATT and CDR2 SNEGSKA (reference sequence). The CDR3 consists of 14 residues. V was clipped by 3 bases and J by 6 bases; unmatched bases: 8.

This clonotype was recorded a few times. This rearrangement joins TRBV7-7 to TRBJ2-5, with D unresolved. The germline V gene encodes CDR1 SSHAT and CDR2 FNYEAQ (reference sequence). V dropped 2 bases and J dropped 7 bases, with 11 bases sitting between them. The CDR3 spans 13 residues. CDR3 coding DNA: TGTGCCAGCAGCTTAAGTGCCCCGGGGACCCAGTACTTC. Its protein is CASSLSAPGTQYF.

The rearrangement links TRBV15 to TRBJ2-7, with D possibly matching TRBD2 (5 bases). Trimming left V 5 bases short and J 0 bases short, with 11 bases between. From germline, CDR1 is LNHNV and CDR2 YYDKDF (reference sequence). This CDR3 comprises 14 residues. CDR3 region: CATSGSGISYEQYF. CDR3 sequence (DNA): TGTGCCACCAGCGGTTCGGGAATCTCCTACGAGCAGTACTTC.

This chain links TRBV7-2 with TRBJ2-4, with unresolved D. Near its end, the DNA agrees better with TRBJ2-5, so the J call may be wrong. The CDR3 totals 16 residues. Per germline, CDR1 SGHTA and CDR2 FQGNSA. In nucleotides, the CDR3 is TGTGCCAGCAGCTCCGTCCAGGCAAGGAGTGGAGAGACCCAGTACTTC. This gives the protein CASSSVQARSGETQYF.

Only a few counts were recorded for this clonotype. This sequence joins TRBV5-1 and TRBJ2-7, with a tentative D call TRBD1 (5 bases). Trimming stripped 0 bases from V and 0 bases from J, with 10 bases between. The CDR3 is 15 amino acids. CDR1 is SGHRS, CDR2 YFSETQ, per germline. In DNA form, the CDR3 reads TGCGCCAGCAGCTTGGCCCCGACAGCCTCCTACGAGCAGTACTTC. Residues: CASSLAPTASYEQYF.

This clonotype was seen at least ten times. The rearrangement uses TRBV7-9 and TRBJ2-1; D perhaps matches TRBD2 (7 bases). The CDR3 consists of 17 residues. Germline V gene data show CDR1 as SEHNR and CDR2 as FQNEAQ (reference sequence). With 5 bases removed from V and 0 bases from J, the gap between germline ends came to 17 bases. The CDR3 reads CASSRGVWGRSYNEQFF. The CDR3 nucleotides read TGTGCCAGCAGCCGGGGGGTGTGGGGGCGCTCCTACAATGAGCAGTTCTTC.

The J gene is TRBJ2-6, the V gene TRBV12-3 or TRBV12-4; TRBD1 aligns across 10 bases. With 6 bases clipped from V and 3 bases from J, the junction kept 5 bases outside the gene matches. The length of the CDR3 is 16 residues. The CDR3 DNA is TGTGCCAGCAGGGACAGGGGGGCCTTTGGGGCCAACGTCCTGACTTTC. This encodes CASRDRGAFGANVLTF.